This T cell receptor (beta chain) was sequenced in a study of regulatory T cells in long-lasting Graves disease. Time point: persistent/refractory GD, antithyroid drugs over 5 years with positive TRAb. Isolated PBMC RNA provided the starting material for the TCR library. The CDR3 covers 13 residues. Between the trimmed V and J ends, which lost 8 bases and 6 bases, there was a span of 13 bases. Germline CDR1 reads SNHLY; CDR2 reads FYNNEI. CDR3 regions were amplified by Arm-PCR using iRepertoire HTBI primers to build TCR beta libraries. Under the authors' procedure: Segment identification across samples yielded 62 TRBV and fewer than 15 TRBJ segments. TCRdb analysed the multiplex PCR reads with MiXCR anew, one entry per CDR3 protein. These V and J calls originate from TCRdb's pipeline instead of the authors' own analysis. The sample consists of 400,000 to 500,000 distinct CDR3 sequences, about 22% of them appearing once.

At least ten counts were recorded for this clonotype. V is TRBV2 and J is TRBJ1-4; TRBD1 might be the D (6 bases). This specimen was peripheral blood mononuclear cells (PBMCs), taken when the disease was refractory, from a patient treated with antithyroid drugs. The receptor was derived from a female donor with Graves disease. The CDR3 is CASGRDNDEKLFF. As DNA, the CDR3 is TGTGCCAGCGGACGGGACAACGATGAAAAACTGTTTTTT.